Sequencing of this T cell receptor beta chain was carried out in a study of T cell responses to AZD1222 COVID-19 vaccine. Findings and limits, study-wide: Only a handful of AZD1222 recipients, roughly 6 in all, had baseline seropositivity. Regions left unmutated in variants are reportedly the target of nearly half of spike-specific TCRs.

As concerns this clone: Its specificity is not known.

V lost 0 bases to trimming and J lost 3 bases; unmatched junction nucleotides: 3. The CDR3 length is 16 residues. CDR1 and CDR2 from the germline V gene are SGHRS and YFSETQ. Profiling relied on immunoSEQ multiplex PCR, and the TCRdb table lists in-frame clones only, not all of them. The sample includes 130,000 to 150,000 clones, 90% seen only once; the top ten take 3.4%. The V gene is TRBV5-1, the J gene TRBJ2-2; 9 nucleotides align to TRBD2. This TCR was sampled from an adult in good health. The specimen comprised peripheral blood, sampled on day 0 of AZD1222 vaccination. The CDR3 DNA reads as TGCGCCAGCAGCTTGGTCCAGCGGGGGGACACCGGGGAGCTGTTTTTT. Protein sequence: CASSLVQRGDTGELFF.